Presented here are 8 T cell receptor beta chains from one specimen sequenced in a study of T-cell memory formation after mild COVID-19 (dated by TCRdb to the early 2020s). Library generation was performed with 5' RACE. The listed sequencing device is Illumina NovaSeq 6000. TCRdb handled the public reads itself, with Q25 trimming in fastp and clone calling in MiXCR, and kept productive beta chains. Merged by CDR3 protein, the rows form single entries marked with the most common genes and DNA. This sample holds about 430,000 distinct CDR3 sequences; around 24% were observed only once. Around 8.1% of the sample comes from the top ten. Sequenced material: PBMCs or a T cell subset sorted from them (not recorded which). Every receptor here comes from an adult woman who had mild COVID-19 (a few samples of this study predate the infection). The sample titles of this study are shuffled in the database, so cell type and time point are left out; the donor was told from shared clones.

The CDR3 protein is CACAKEASYNEQFF. CDR3 nucleotides: TGTGCCTGCGCCAAGGAGGCTTCCTACAATGAGCAGTTCTTC. The chain has TRBV12-3 or TRBV12-4 and TRBJ2-1; the D gene is possibly TRBD2 (5 bases). The CDR3 extends over 14 amino acids. Trimming took 11 bases from V and 1 from J, leaving 15 bases between them.

This clonotype was counted only a few times. The chain carries TRBV20-1 and TRBJ1-3; D gene ambiguous. This CDR3 contains 20 residues. V was shortened by 0 bases and J by 0 bases, with 24 bases between the two germline ends. Germline CDR1 is DFQATT and CDR2 is SNEGSKA (reference sequence). The CDR3 sequence is CSARDLFGGGKGISGNTIYF. In DNA, the CDR3 is TGCAGTGCTAGAGATCTGTTTGGCGGAGGGAAAGGCATCTCTGGAAACACCATATATTTT.

CDR3 protein: CAISGGTGIDTEAFF. The CDR3 DNA is TGTGCCATCAGTGGAGGCACAGGTATCGACACTGAAGCTTTCTTT. The rearrangement links TRBV10-3 to TRBJ1-1, with D tentatively TRBD1 (5 bases). The length of the CDR3 is 15 residues. Trimming pared 4 bases from V and 3 bases from J, leaving 15 bases between. Germline-derived CDR1 and CDR2 are ENHRY and SYGVKD.

This clonotype was seen only a few times. The rearrangement joins TRBV12-3 or TRBV12-4 to TRBJ1-1; 11 bases match TRBD1. V lost 3 bases to trimming and J lost 5 bases; unmatched junction nucleotides: 2. The CDR3 has 14 amino acids. CDR3 protein: CASSFRDRGTEAFF. CDR3 DNA: TGTGCCAGCAGTTTCCGGGACAGGGGGACTGAAGCTTTCTTT.

This clonotype came up a few times. The chain has TRBV20-1 and TRBJ1-5; 9 bases map to TRBD1. This CDR3 has 15 amino acids. Germline CDR1 is DFQATT and CDR2 is SNEGSKA (reference sequence). The J segment lost 3 bases and the V segment lost 4 bases, leaving 7 bases of the junction unmatched. This CDR3 is CSAKMGQGHNQPQHF. CDR3 nucleotides: TGCAGTGCTAAAATGGGACAGGGACACAATCAGCCCCAGCATTTT.

This clonotype was recorded a few times. The V and J genes are TRBV5-1 and TRBJ1-6; possible D gene TRBD1, 5 bases. The germline V gene has CDR1 SGHRS and CDR2 YFSETQ. The ends were cut back, 0 bases at V and 3 bases at J, with 10 bases in the middle. This CDR3 spans 16 amino acids. For the CDR3, the DNA is TGCGCCAGCAGCTTGGAAGAGGGGCACTATAATTCACCCCTCCACTTT. It translates to CASSLEEGHYNSPLHF.

This sequence joins TRBV9 and TRBJ2-1; 11 bases agree with TRBD2. Germline trimming cut 0 bases from V and 5 bases from J; bases unmatched to any gene: 1. The CDR3 loop spans 15 amino acids. Germline V gene data show CDR1 as SGDLS and CDR2 as YYNGEE. CDR3 coding DNA: TGTGCCAGCAGCGTAGTAGCGGGGGGGCACAATGAGCAGTTCTTC. It encodes CASSVVAGGHNEQFF.

The table lists this clonotype with a few counts. This chain uses TRBV5-1 with TRBJ2-5, with 8 bases fitting TRBD1. Losses at the gene ends were 4 bases for V and 5 bases for J; bases not matched to a gene: 13. Germline assignment: CDR1 SGHRS and CDR2 YFSETQ. The CDR3 contains 16 residues. The CDR3 DNA follows: TGCGCCAGCAGCCTGAGACGGACAGGGACGGGGGAGACCCAGTACTTC. The encoded protein is CASSLRRTGTGETQYF.